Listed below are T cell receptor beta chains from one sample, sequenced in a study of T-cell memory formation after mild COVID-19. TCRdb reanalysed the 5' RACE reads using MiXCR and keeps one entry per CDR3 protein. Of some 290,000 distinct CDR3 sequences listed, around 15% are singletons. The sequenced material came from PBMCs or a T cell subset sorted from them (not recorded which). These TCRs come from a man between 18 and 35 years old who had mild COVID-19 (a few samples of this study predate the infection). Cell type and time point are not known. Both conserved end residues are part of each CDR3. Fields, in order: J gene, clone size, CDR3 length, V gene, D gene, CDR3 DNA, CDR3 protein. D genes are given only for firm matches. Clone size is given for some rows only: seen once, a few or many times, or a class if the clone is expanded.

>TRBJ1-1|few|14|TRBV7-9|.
TGTGCCAGCAGCTTAGGAGGGGAAGGGGCTGAAGCTTTCTTT
CASSLGGEGAEAFF
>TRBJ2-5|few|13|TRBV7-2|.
TGTGCCAGCAGCTTAAACTCGGCAGAGACCCAGTACTTC
CASSLNSAETQYF
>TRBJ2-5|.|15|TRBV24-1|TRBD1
TGTGCCACCAGTGATCCCACAGGGGGAGGTGAGACCCAGTACTTC
CATSDPTGGGETQYF
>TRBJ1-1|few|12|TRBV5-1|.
TGCGCCAGCAGCTTGGCCTCGGGAGAAGCTTTCTTT
CASSLASGEAFF
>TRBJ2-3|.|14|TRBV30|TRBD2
TGTGCCTGGAGTGTAGCGGGAGGCACAGATACGCAGTATTTT
CAWSVAGGTDTQYF
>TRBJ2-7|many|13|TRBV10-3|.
TGTGCCATCAGTGTGGGTCTAGGGGACGAGCAGTACTTC
CAISVGLGDEQYF
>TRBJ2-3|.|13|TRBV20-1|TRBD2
TGCAGTGCCAGCGGGGGAAACACAGATACGCAGTATTTT
CSASGGNTDTQYF
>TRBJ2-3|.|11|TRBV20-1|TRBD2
TGCACGGCGGGGGAGGCAGATACGCAGTATTTT
CTAGEADTQYF
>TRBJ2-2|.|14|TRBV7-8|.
TGTGCCAGCAGCTTAGTGACCGACGCCGGGGAGCTGTTTTTT
CASSLVTDAGELFF
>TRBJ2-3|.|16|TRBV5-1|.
TGCGCCAGTAGCTTGGGGGCGGGGGCGCACACAGATACGCAGTATTTT
CASSLGAGAHTDTQYF
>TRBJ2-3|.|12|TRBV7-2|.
TGTGCCAGCACCCTTGGGCGAGATACGCAGTATTTT
CASTLGRDTQYF
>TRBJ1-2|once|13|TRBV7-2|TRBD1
TGTGCCAGCAGGAACAGGGGAGTCTCTGGCTACACCTTC
CASRNRGVSGYTF